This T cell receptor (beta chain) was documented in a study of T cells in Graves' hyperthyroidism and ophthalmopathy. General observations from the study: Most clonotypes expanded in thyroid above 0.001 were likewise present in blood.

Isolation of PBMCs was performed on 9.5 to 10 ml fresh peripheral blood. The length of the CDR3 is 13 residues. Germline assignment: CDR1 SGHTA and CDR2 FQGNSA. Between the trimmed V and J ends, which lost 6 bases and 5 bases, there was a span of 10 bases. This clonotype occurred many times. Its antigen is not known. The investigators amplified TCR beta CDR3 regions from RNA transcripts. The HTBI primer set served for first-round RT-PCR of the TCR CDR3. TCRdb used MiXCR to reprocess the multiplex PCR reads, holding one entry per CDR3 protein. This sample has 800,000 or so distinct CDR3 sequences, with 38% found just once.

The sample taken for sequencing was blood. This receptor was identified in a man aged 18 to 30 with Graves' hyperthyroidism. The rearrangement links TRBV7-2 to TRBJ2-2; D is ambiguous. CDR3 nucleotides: TGTGCCAGCAGTCCTTCCCGAACCGGGGAGCTGTTTTTT. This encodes CASSPSRTGELFF. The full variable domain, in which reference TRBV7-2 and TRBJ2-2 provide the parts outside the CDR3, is GAGVSQSPSNKVTEKGKDVELRCDPISGHTALYWYRQSLGQGLEFLIYFQGNSAPDKSGLPSDRFSAERTGGSVSTLTIQRTQQEDSAVYLCASSPSRTGELFFGEGSRLTVL.